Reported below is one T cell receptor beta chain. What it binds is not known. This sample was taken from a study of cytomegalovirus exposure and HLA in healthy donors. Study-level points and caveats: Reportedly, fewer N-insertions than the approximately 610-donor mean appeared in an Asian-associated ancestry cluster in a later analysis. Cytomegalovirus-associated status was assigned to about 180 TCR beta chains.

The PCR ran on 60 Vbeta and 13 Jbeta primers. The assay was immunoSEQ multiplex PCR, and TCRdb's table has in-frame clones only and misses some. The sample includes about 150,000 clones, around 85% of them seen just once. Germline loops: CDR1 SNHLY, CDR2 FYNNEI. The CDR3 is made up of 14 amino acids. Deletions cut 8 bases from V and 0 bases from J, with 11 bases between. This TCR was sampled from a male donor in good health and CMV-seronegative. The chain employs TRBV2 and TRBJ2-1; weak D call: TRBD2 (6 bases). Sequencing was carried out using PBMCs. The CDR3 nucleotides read TGTGCCAGCCCAGGAGGGGACTCCTACAATGAGCAGTTCTTC. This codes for CASPGGDSYNEQFF.